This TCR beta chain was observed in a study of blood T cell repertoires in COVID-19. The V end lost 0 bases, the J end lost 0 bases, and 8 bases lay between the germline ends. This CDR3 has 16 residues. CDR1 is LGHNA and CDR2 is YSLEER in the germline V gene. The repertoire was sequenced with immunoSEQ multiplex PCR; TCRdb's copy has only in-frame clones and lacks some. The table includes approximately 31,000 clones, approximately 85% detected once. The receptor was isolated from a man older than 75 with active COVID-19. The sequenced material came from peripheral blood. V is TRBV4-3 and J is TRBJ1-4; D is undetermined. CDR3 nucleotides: TGCGCCAGCAGCCAAGATTCCGCGCCAACTAATGAAAAACTGTTTTTT. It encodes CASSQDSAPTNEKLFF.